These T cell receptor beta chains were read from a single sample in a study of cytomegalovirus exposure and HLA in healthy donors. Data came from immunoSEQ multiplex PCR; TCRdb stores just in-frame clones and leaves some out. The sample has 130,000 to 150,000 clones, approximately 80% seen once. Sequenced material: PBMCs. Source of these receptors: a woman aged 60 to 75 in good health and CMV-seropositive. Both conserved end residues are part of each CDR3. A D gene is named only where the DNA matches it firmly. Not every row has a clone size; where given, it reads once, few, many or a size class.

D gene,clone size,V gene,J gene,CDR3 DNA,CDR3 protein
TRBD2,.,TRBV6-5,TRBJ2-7,TGTGCCAGCAGCGGCGGGGGAGTTGGTGCCTACGAGCAGTACTTC,CASSGGGVGAYEQYF
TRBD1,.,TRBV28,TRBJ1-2,TGTGCCAGCAACGAACCCGGGACAGGGCGCAATGGCTACACCTTC,CASNEPGTGRNGYTF
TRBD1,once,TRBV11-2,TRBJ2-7,TGTGCCAGCAGCCCAAGGGGGGGACAGGGGGCTATCTACGAGCAGTACTTC,CASSPRGGQGAIYEQYF
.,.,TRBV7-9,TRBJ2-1,TGTGCCAGCAGCTTTACGGGAGTGGAAAGCAAGTTCTTC,CASSFTGVESKFF
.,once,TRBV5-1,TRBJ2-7,TGCGCCAGCAGCTTGGGTCGGGGAAACTCCTACGAGCAGTACTTC,CASSLGRGNSYEQYF
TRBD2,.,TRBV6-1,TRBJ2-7,TGTGCCAGCACCGGGGGGGCCGGTCGTTTTTTC,CASTGGAGRFF
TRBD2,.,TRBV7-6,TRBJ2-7,TGTGCCAGCAGCCATAAGCGGGAGGGCGGCTACGAGCAGTACTTC,CASSHKREGGYEQYF
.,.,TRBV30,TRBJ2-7,TGTGCCTGGAGTATCAGCGGGTGGATGGAGCAGTACTTC,CAWSISGWMEQYF
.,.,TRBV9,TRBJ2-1,TGTGCCAGCAGCGGAAAAGCTTCCTACAATGAGCAGTTCTTC,CASSGKASYNEQFF
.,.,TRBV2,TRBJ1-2,TGTGCCAGCAGTGAACCCCGGACAGAGACGAGTGGCTACACCTTC,CASSEPRTETSGYTF
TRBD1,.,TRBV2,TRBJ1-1,TGTGCCAGCCGGGACAGCTACGCCACTGAAGCTTTCTTT,CASRDSYATEAFF
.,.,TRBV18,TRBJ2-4,TGTGCCAGCTCACCACTTTTTAAGAGGGTTCGTTCCAAAAACATTCAGTACTTC,CASSPLFKRVRSKNIQYF
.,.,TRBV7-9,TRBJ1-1,TGTGCCAGCAGCCTACAGACAGTTAACACTGAAGCTTTCTTT,CASSLQTVNTEAFF
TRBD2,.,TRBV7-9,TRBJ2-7,TGTGCCAGCAGCTTATGGGAAGGCGGACTAGTAAACCACGAGCAGTACTTC,CASSLWEGGLVNHEQYF
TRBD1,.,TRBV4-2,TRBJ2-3,TGTGCCAGCAGCCTCAAGCGCCAGGGACAGGGGCACACAGATACGCAGTATTTT,CASSLKRQGQGHTDTQYF
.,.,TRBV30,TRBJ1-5,TGTGCCTGGAGTCTCAGTAATGATCAGCCCCAGCATTTT,CAWSLSNDQPQHF
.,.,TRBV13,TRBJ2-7,TGTGCCAGCAGCGTAGACTCCAGGATCCCCTACGAGCAGTACTTC,CASSVDSRIPYEQYF
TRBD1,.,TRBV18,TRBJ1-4,TGTGCCAGCTCACCGGACAGGGACGTAAAACTGTTTTTT,CASSPDRDVKLFF
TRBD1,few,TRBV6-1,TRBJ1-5,TGTGCCAGCACCTTGGGACAGGGGGGCAATCAGCCCCAGCATTTT,CASTLGQGGNQPQHF
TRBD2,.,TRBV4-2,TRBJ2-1,TGTGCCAGCAGCCAAGATTTGGTAGCGGGAGGCATCTCCTACAATGAGCAGTTCTTC,CASSQDLVAGGISYNEQFF
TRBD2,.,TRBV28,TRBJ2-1,TGTGCCAGCAGTACCTTAGCGGGAGACCCCCCCAATGAGCAGTTCTTC,CASSTLAGDPPNEQFF
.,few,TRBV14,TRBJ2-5,TGTGCCAGCAGCCAAACTAGAAACGTAGAGACCCAGTACTTC,CASSQTRNVETQYF
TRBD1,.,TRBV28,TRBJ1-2,TGTGCCAGCAGTCCTCCTGGGACAGGGGTGGGCTATGGCTACACCTTC,CASSPPGTGVGYGYTF
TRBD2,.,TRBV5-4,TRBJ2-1,TGTGCCAGCAGCTTGGCACTAGCGGGCCCATACAATGAGCAGTTCTTC,CASSLALAGPYNEQFF
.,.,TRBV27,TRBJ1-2,TGTGCCAGCAGCCTGGCAGGGCATGGCTACACCTTC,CASSLAGHGYTF
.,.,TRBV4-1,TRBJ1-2,TGCGCCAGCAGCCAAGATCGGGTGTCAGGGGTTAATGGCTACACCTTC,CASSQDRVSGVNGYTF
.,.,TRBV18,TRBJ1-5,TGTGCCAGCTCACCAATGCCCCCGGGGGAGCTAAATCAGCCCCAGCATTTT,CASSPMPPGELNQPQHF
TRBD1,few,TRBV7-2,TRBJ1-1,TGTGCCAGCAGCTTTGACAGGGGTGAAGCTTTCTTT,CASSFDRGEAFF
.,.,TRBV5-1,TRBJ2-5,TGCGCCAGCAGCTTGACAGGGGAGACCCAGTACTTC,CASSLTGETQYF
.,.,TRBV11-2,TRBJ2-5,TGTGCCAGCAGCTTAAGGTTGAGGCAAGTCGGGGAGACCCAGTACTTC,CASSLRLRQVGETQYF
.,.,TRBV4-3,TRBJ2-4,TGCGCCAGCAGCCCTATGACAAGCAAAAACATTCAGTACTTC,CASSPMTSKNIQYF
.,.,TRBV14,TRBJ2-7,TGTGCCAGCAGCCTGGGGCGAGTACCCTCCTACGAGCAGTACTTC,CASSLGRVPSYEQYF
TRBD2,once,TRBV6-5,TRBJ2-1,TGTGCCAGCAGTTCACGGGGGGGACTAGCGGACAATGAGCAGTTCTTC,CASSSRGGLADNEQFF
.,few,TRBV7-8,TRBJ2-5,TGTGCCAGCAGCTCCAGACAGACACAAGAGACCCAGTACTTC,CASSSRQTQETQYF
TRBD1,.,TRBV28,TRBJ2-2,TGTGCCAGCAGTTCCGGACAGGGAGCGAACACCGGGGAGCTGTTTTTT,CASSSGQGANTGELFF
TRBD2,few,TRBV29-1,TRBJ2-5,TGCAGCGTTGGGGGCGGGAGGGGTGTGGAGACCCAGTACTTC,CSVGGGRGVETQYF
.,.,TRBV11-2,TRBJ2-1,TGTGCCAGCAGCTCCGGACTTTATAATGAGCAGTTCTTC,CASSSGLYNEQFF
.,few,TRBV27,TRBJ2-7,TGTGCCAGCAGTTTGTGGGGGGGGGCTTACGAGCAGTACTTC,CASSLWGGAYEQYF
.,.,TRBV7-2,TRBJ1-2,TGTGCCAGCAGCCCCCGGGGAGAGGCTAACTATGGCTACACCTTC,CASSPRGEANYGYTF
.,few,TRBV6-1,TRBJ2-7,TGTGCCAGCCGTTCGGGGGCCTACGAGCAGTACTTC,CASRSGAYEQYF
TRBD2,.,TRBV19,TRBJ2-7,TGTGCCAGTAGTAATGGACTAGCGGGAGGACTCTACGAGCAGTACTTC,CASSNGLAGGLYEQYF
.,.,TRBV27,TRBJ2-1,TGTGCCAGCAGTTCCGTTAGTAACAATGAGCAGTTCTTC,CASSSVSNNEQFF
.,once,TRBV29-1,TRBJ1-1,TGCAGCGTTGACTCAGGGGTTATGAACACTGAAGCTTTCTTT,CSVDSGVMNTEAFF
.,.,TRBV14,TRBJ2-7,TGTGCCAGCAGCTTTGGGCGGGATTCAGGCGAGCAGTACTTC,CASSFGRDSGEQYF
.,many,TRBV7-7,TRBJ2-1,TGTGCTAGCAGCTTAGGGGCCGTGAATGAGCAGTTCTTC,CASSLGAVNEQFF
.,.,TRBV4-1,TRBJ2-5,TGCGCCAGCAGCCAAGATACCCCCGGGGCCCAGTACTTC,CASSQDTPGAQYF
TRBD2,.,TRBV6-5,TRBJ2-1,TGTGCCAGCAATGCGGGAGGGCCAAATGAGCAGTTCTTC,CASNAGGPNEQFF
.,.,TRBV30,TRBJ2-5,TGTGCCTGGACTCAGGGGAGGGGGAAGACCCAGTACTTC,CAWTQGRGKTQYF
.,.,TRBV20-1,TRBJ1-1,TGCAGTGCTATGGGACTCACTGAAGCTTTCTTT,CSAMGLTEAFF
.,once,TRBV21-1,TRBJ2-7,TGTGCCAGCAGCAAAGGGACTAGGAGTTTGAGCGAGCAGTACTTC,CASSKGTRSLSEQYF
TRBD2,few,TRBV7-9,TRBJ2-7,TGTGCCACGTCGGGAGGGAGGGCCTACGAGCAGTACTTC,CATSGGRAYEQYF
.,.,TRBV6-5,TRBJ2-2,TGTGCCAGCAGTTCGGGCCGGGGAATGAACACCGGGGAGCTGTTTTTT,CASSSGRGMNTGELFF
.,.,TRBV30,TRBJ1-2,TGTGCCTGGACCAAACTAGGTCGCTACACCTTC,CAWTKLGRYTF
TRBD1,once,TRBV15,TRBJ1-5,TGTGCCACCAGCAGGGGGACAGATAGCAATCAGCCCCAGCATTTT,CATSRGTDSNQPQHF
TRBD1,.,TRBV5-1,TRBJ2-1,TGCGCCAGCAGCCCCGAGGGACAGGGGTCCCTCAATGAGCAGTTCTTC,CASSPEGQGSLNEQFF
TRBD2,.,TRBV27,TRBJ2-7,TGTGCCAGCAGTTTCGCTAGCGGGATCTACGAGCAGTACTTC,CASSFASGIYEQYF
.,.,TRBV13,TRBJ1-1,TGTGCCAGCAGCGTGACAGTTTACACTGAAGCTTTCTTT,CASSVTVYTEAFF
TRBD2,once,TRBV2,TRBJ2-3,TGTGCCAGCAGTGAATACCCGCTAGCGGGATACACAGATACGCAGTATTTT,CASSEYPLAGYTDTQYF